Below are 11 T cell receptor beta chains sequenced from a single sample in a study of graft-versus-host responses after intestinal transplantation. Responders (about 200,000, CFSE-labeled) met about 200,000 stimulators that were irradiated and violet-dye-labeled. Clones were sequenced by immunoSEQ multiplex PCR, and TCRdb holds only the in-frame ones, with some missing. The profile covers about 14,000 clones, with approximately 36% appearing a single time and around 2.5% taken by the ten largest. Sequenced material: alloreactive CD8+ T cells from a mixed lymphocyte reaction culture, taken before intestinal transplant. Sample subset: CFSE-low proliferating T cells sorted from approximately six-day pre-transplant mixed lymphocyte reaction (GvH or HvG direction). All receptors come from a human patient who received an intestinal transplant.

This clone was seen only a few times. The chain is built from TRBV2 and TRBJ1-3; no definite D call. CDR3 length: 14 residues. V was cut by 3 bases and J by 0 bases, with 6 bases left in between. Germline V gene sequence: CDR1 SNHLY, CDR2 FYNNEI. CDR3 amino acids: CASSEGSSGNTIYF. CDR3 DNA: TGTGCCAGCAGTGAGGGCAGCTCTGGAAACACCATATATTTT. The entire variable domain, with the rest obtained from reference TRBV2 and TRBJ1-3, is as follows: EPEVTQTPSHQVTQMGQEVILRCVPISNHLYFYWYRQILGQKVEFLVSFYNNEISEKSEIFDDQFSVERPDGSNFTLKIRSTKLEDSAMYFCASSEGSSGNTIYFGEGSWLTVV.

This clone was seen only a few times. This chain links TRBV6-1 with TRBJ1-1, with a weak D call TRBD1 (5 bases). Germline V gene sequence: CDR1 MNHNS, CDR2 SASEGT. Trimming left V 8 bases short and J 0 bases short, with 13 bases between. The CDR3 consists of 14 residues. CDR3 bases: TGTGCCAGCCGACAGTCAGATATGAACACTGAAGCTTTCTTT. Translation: CASRQSDMNTEAFF.

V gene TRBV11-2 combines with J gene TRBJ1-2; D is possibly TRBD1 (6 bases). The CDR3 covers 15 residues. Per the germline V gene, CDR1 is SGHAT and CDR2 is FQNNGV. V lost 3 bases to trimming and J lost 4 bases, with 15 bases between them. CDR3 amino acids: CASSLGHLRGYGYTF. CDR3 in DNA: TGTGCCAGCAGCTTGGGACACCTAAGGGGCTATGGCTACACCTTC.

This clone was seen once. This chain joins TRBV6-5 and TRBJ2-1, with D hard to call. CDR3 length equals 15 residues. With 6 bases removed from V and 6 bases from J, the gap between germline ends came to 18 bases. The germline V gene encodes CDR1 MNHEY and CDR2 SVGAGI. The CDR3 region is CASRPDAFGSNEQFF. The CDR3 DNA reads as TGTGCCAGCAGACCTGATGCGTTCGGGTCCAATGAGCAGTTCTTC.

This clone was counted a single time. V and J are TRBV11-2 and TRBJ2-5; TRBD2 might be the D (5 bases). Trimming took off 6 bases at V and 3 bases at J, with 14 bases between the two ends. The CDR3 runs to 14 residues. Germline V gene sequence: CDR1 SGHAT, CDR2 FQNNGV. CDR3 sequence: CASRPRGWEETQYF. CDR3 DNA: TGTGCCAGCAGGCCCCGAGGGTGGGAAGAGACCCAGTACTTC.

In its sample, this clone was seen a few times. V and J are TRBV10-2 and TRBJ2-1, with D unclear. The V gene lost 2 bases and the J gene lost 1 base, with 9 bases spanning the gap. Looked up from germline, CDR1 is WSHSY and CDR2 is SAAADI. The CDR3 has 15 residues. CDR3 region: CASSEGVVSYNEQFF. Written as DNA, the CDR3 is TGCGCCAGCAGTGAGGGGGTCGTTTCCTACAATGAGCAGTTCTTC.

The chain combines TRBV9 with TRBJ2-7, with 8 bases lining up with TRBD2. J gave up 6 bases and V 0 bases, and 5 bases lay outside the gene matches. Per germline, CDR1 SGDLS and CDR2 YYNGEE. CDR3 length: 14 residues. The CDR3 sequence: CASSVGPGGFEQYF. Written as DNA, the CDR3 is TGTGCCAGCAGCGTAGGTCCGGGGGGGTTCGAGCAGTACTTC.

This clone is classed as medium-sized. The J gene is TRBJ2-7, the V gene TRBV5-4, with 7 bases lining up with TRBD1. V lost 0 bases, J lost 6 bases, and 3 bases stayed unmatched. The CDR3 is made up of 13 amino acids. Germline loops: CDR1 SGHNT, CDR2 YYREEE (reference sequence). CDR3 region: CASSLGQGIEQYF. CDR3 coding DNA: TGTGCCAGCAGCTTGGGACAGGGAATCGAGCAGTACTTC.

The DNA of the CDR3 is TGTGCCAGCAGCTTCGAGCCCAATGAGCAGTTCTTC. Protein sequence: CASSFEPNEQFF. The rearrangement joins TRBV7-9 to TRBJ2-1; D not certain. The germline gives CDR1 SEHNR, CDR2 FQNEAQ (reference sequence). Trimming cost V 3 bases and J 6 bases, with 6 bases left between them. CDR3 length equals 12 residues.

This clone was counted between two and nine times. In DNA form, the CDR3 reads TGTGCCAGCAGTGCCCTAGCGGGGGGCCCTTCCTACAATGAGCAGTTCTTC. It is translated as CASSALAGGPSYNEQFF. V is TRBV2 and J is TRBJ2-1; 11 bases align to TRBD2. The CDR3 contains 17 residues. Trimming cost V 4 bases and J 1 base; bases outside gene matches: 6. Germline CDR1 SNHLY, CDR2 FYNNEI.

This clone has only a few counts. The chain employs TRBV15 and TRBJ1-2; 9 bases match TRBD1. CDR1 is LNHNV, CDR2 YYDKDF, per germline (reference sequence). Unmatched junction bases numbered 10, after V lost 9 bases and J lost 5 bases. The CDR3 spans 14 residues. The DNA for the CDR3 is TGTGCCACAGAACCGGGACAGGGTCGATATGGCTACACCTTC. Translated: CATEPGQGRYGYTF.